This passage covers 30 T cell receptor beta chains from one sample sequenced in a study of T-cell memory formation after mild COVID-19. TCRdb re-called the 5' RACE reads through MiXCR, storing one row per CDR3 protein. The sample comprises fewer than 300,000 distinct CDR3 sequences, more than 15% of which are singletons, and roughly 23% rests with the top ten. Sequencing used PBMCs or a T cell subset sorted from them (not recorded which). These receptors were taken from a man aged 18 to 29 who had mild COVID-19 (a few samples of this study predate the infection). Cell type and time point are not known.

This clonotype was observed a handful of times. The chain carries TRBV18 and TRBJ1-6; 10 nucleotides match TRBD1. Trimming removed 6 bases from V and 7 bases from J; junction bases left unmatched: 6. The CDR3 sequence is 15 residues long. Germline CDR1 KGHSH, CDR2 LQKENI. This CDR3 reads CASSMGQGKNSPLHF. In DNA form, the CDR3 reads TGTGCCAGCTCCATGGGACAGGGGAAAAATTCACCCCTCCACTTT.

This clonotype was found a few times. The chain joins TRBV12-5 to TRBJ1-2; 9 bases are shared with TRBD1. Unmatched junction bases numbered 5, after V lost 4 bases and J lost 8 bases. CDR1 and CDR2 (germline): LGHNT, FRNRAP. This CDR3 region has 13 residues. CDR3 residues: CASGYGTGNGYTF. The DNA of the CDR3 is TGTGCTAGTGGTTATGGGACAGGGAACGGCTACACCTTC.

This chain joins TRBV11-2 and TRBJ1-2, with D possibly TRBD1 on 5 matching bases. This CDR3 spans 15 amino acids. Germline assignment: CDR1 SGHAT and CDR2 FQNNGV. The ends were cut back, 5 bases at V and 4 bases at J, with 17 bases in the middle. CDR3 region: CASSRDGTDTYGYTF. DNA for the CDR3: TGTGCCAGCAGCCGAGATGGGACGGATACCTATGGCTACACCTTC.

This clonotype was observed many times. The V gene is TRBV10-3, the J gene TRBJ1-4; 9 nucleotides match TRBD1. CDR1 ENHRY and CDR2 SYGVKD come from the germline V gene. The length of the CDR3 is 13 residues. Trimming cost V 11 bases and J 5 bases; bases outside gene matches: 6. CDR3 DNA sequence: TGTGCCGCCCGGACAGGGGAAAATGAAAAACTGTTTTTT. It codes for CAARTGENEKLFF.

The rearrangement links TRBV6-2 or TRBV6-3 to TRBJ1-2; D possibly corresponds to TRBD1 (5 bases). This CDR3 is built from 13 residues. V was clipped by 5 bases and J by 5 bases, with 12 bases between them. CDR1 and CDR2 (germline): MNHEY, SVGEGT. The DNA of the CDR3 is TGTGCCAGCAGTCGGGGACCAATGTATGGCTACACCTTC. This sequence encodes CASSRGPMYGYTF.

This clonotype was detected only a few times. This chain uses TRBV12-3 or TRBV12-4 with TRBJ2-2; no definite D call. This CDR3 region has 13 residues. Trimming shortened V by 4 bases and J by 0 bases, and 3 bases separated the two germline ends. The CDR3 loop reads CASSWANTGELFF. In DNA form, the CDR3 reads TGTGCCAGCAGTTGGGCGAACACCGGGGAGCTGTTTTTT.

This clonotype was observed a few times. The chain joins TRBV27 to TRBJ2-3, with TRBD2 as a possible D gene (6 bases). CDR1 is MNHEY, CDR2 SMNVEV, per germline (reference sequence). CDR3 length: 14 amino acids. V gave up 3 bases and J gave up 6 bases, with 13 bases separating them. The CDR3 sequence: CASSFRASDDTQYF. The CDR3 DNA sequence: TGTGCCAGCAGTTTCCGGGCTAGCGACGATACGCAGTATTTT.

The gene calls are TRBV5-1 and TRBJ1-2; weak D call: TRBD1 (5 bases). Trimming pared 4 bases from V and 8 bases from J, leaving 15 bases between. The CDR3 is made up of 13 amino acids. Germline CDR1 reads SGHRS; CDR2 reads YFSETQ. In DNA form, the CDR3 reads TGCGCCAGCAGCCCGGAGGACGCAGGGGGCTACACCTTC. It translates to CASSPEDAGGYTF.

This clonotype was counted only a few times. The chain employs TRBV18 and TRBJ2-2; the match to TRBD1 covers 7 bases. The germline V gene encodes CDR1 KGHSH and CDR2 LQKENI. V lost 4 bases, J lost 5 bases, and 10 bases stayed unmatched. This CDR3 comprises 16 residues. The CDR3 spells CASSLATGAATGELFF. Written as DNA, the CDR3 is TGTGCCAGCTCACTCGCCACAGGGGCGGCGACCGGGGAGCTGTTTTTT.

By share, this clonotype ranks as medium-sized. The V and J genes are TRBV7-2 and TRBJ1-1; D gene unclear. From germline, CDR1 is SGHTA and CDR2 FQGNSA. The CDR3 is 12 residues long. Between the trimmed V and J ends, which lost 5 bases and 4 bases, there was a span of 8 bases. The CDR3 is CASSISSTEAFF. The CDR3 DNA is TGTGCCAGCAGCATAAGTTCCACTGAAGCTTTCTTT. The full variable domain, with the rest looked up from reference TRBV7-2 and TRBJ1-1, is GAGVSQSPSNKVTEKGKDVELRCDPISGHTALYWYRQSLGQGLEFLIYFQGNSAPDKSGLPSDRFSAERTGGSVSTLTIQRTQQEDSAVYLCASSISSTEAFFGQGTRLTVV.

This clonotype came up a few times. V and J are TRBV30 and TRBJ2-7; TRBD1 matches 7 bases. This CDR3 spans 13 amino acids. V was clipped by 2 bases and J by 4 bases; unmatched bases: 5. Germline CDR1 GTSNPN, CDR2 SVGIG (reference sequence). This CDR3 is CAWSQGVGYEQYF. The CDR3 nucleotides are TGTGCCTGGAGTCAGGGGGTCGGGTACGAGCAGTACTTC.

This clonotype was seen only a few times. The chain uses TRBV5-1 and TRBJ2-7; D is perhaps TRBD2 (6 bases). The CDR3 spans 14 residues. The ends were cut back, 4 bases at V and 4 bases at J, with 15 bases in the middle. Germline CDR1 reads SGHRS; CDR2 reads YFSETQ. This CDR3 is CASSPGGPLYEQYF. The CDR3 bases are TGCGCCAGCAGCCCCGGGGGACCGCTATACGAGCAGTACTTC.

The chain has TRBV19 and TRBJ1-2; 7 bases fit TRBD1. This CDR3 contains 14 residues. Germline V gene lookup returns CDR1 LNHDA and CDR2 SQIVND (reference sequence). With V trimmed by 5 bases and J by 4 bases, 7 bases remained unmatched. The CDR3 DNA reads TGTGCCAGTAGTTCACAAGACAGGGCCTATGGCTACACCTTC. It is translated as CASSSQDRAYGYTF. Based on the CDR3 plus reference TRBV19 and TRBJ1-2, the full variable domain is DGGITQSPKYLFRKEGQNVTLSCEQNLNHDAMYWYRQDPGQGLRLIYYSQIVNDFQKGDIAEGYSVSREKKESFPLTVTSAQKNPTAFYLCASSSQDRAYGYTFGSGTRLTVV.

CDR3 nucleotide sequence: TGTGCTAGTGGTTCCCCTTATCGGGCAGATACGCAGTATTTT. Its protein is CASGSPYRADTQYF. This chain joins TRBV12-5 and TRBJ2-3; no clear D gene. Per the germline V gene, CDR1 is LGHNT and CDR2 is FRNRAP. The length of the CDR3 is 14 residues. With 4 bases removed from V and 4 bases from J, the gap between germline ends came to 12 bases.

The chain is built from TRBV4-3 and TRBJ2-2; D uncertain. Trimming pared 4 bases from V and 9 bases from J, leaving 12 bases between. Germline loops: CDR1 LGHNA, CDR2 YSLEER. This CDR3 has 13 residues. CDR3 loop: CASSRGADRELFF. Here the CDR3 DNA reads TGCGCCAGCAGCCGCGGTGCGGATAGGGAGCTGTTTTTT.

This clonotype was counted only a few times. The chain is built from TRBV4-1 and TRBJ1-5; a possible D gene is TRBD1 (5 bases). In germline, CDR1 is MGHRA, CDR2 YSYEKL. The CDR3 is made up of 15 amino acids. Between the trimmed V and J ends, which lost 3 bases and 5 bases, there was a span of 14 bases. The CDR3 DNA reads as TGCGCCAGCAGCCAGCTACCAGTGGGGGATCAGCCCCAGCATTTT. Protein: CASSQLPVGDQPQHF.

This chain uses TRBV27 with TRBJ1-5; D perhaps matches TRBD1 (6 bases). The V gene's germline CDR1 is MNHEY and CDR2 SMNVEV (reference sequence). This CDR3 is 15 amino acids long. The V gene lost 0 bases and the J gene lost 6 bases, with 12 bases spanning the gap. CDR3 nucleotide sequence: TGTGCCAGCAGTTTATCAAGGGGGGCGAGTCAGCCCCAGCATTTT. This encodes CASSLSRGASQPQHF.

The chain uses TRBV6-5 and TRBJ1-2; possibly TRBD1 for D (5 bases). V gave up 0 bases and J gave up 2 bases, with 7 bases separating them. The V gene's germline CDR1 is MNHEY and CDR2 SVGAGI. This CDR3 region has 14 residues. The CDR3 nucleotides are TGTGCCAGCAGTTACTCATCAGGGAACTATGGCTACACCTTC. Translated, it gives CASSYSSGNYGYTF.

This clonotype occurred a few times. The chain joins TRBV28 to TRBJ2-7, with 8 nucleotides matching TRBD2. The CDR3 spans 15 residues. CDR1 and CDR2 from the germline V gene are MDHEN and SYDVKM. V lost 2 bases to trimming and J lost 3 bases; unmatched junction nucleotides: 6. The chain's CDR3 is CASSLRLAGDYEQYV. The CDR3 bases are TGTGCCAGCAGTTTACGGCTAGCGGGTGACTACGAGCAGTACGTC.

This clonotype was found a few times. This CDR3 is CASSPGGGAKYEQYF. In DNA form, the CDR3 reads TGTGCCAGCAGCCCGGGCGGGGGGGCGAAGTACGAGCAGTACTTC. V usage is TRBV7-6 and J usage is TRBJ2-7; TRBD2 matches at 9 bases. Trimming took 5 bases from V and 4 from J; bases not matched to a gene: 9. The germline gives CDR1 SGHVS, CDR2 FNYEAQ. The CDR3 has 15 amino acids.

This clonotype was observed a handful of times. The chain couples TRBV12-3 or TRBV12-4 to TRBJ1-5; TRBD1 might be the D (6 bases). This CDR3 spans 14 amino acids. V lost 2 bases and J 7 bases, leaving 12 bases between the germline ends. The CDR3 is CASSLSLGGQPQHF. The CDR3 DNA sequence: TGTGCCAGCAGTTTAAGTCTAGGGGGACAGCCCCAGCATTTT.

The chain employs TRBV6-4 and TRBJ2-2; tentatively, D is TRBD1 or TRBD2 (7 bases each). Deletions cut 8 bases from V and 0 bases from J, with 16 bases between. Germline V gene data show CDR1 as MRHNA and CDR2 as SNTAGT. This CDR3 spans 16 amino acids. The CDR3 protein is CASHPQGGPNTGELFF. The CDR3 DNA reads as TGTGCCAGCCACCCCCAGGGGGGGCCGAACACCGGGGAGCTGTTTTTT.

This clonotype was observed a few times. This sequence joins TRBV6-2 or TRBV6-3 and TRBJ2-5, with 9 bases lining up with TRBD2. The CDR3 covers 15 residues. Looked up from germline, CDR1 is MNHEY and CDR2 is SVGEGT. V trimming: 2 bases; J trimming: 5 bases; junction bases outside the gene matches: 6. This CDR3 reads CASSYDASGAETQYF. DNA of the CDR3: TGTGCCAGCAGTTACGACGCTAGCGGGGCTGAGACCCAGTACTTC.

The V call is TRBV29-1, the J call TRBJ1-1, with D tentatively TRBD1 (5 bases). The CDR3 runs to 13 residues. V was shortened by 7 bases and J by 2 bases, with 14 bases between the two germline ends. The germline V gene has CDR1 SQVTM and CDR2 ANQGSEA. The CDR3 protein is CSARRGSNTEAFF. CDR3 DNA sequence: TGCAGCGCCCGCCGGGGGAGCAACACTGAAGCTTTCTTT.

This clonotype was seen more than once but under ten times. This CDR3 is CASSYTGQVLAGGNEQFF. The DNA for the CDR3 is TGTGCCAGCAGTTACACGGGACAGGTACTTGCAGGTGGGAATGAGCAGTTCTTC. The chain recombines TRBV6-5 with TRBJ2-1; 8 positions match TRBD1. Germline CDR1 is MNHEY and CDR2 is SVGAGI. The J segment lost 7 bases and the V segment lost 2 bases, leaving 16 bases of the junction unmatched. CDR3 length: 18 residues.

This clonotype appeared a few times. The rearrangement joins TRBV5-1 to TRBJ2-1, with 10 bases identical to TRBD2. J lost 6 bases, V lost 0 bases, and 3 bases had no gene match. Germline assignment: CDR1 SGHRS and CDR2 YFSETQ. The CDR3 extends over 15 amino acids. CDR3: CASSLALAGANEQFF. Written as DNA, the CDR3 is TGCGCCAGCAGCTTGGCCCTAGCGGGGGCCAATGAGCAGTTCTTC.

This chain uses TRBV3-1 with TRBJ2-7, with D possibly TRBD2 on 7 matching bases. V was clipped by 4 bases and J by 7 bases, with 23 bases between them. Germline loops: CDR1 LGHDT, CDR2 YNNKEL (reference sequence). The CDR3 has 16 residues. The CDR3 reads CASSRSRGGAQREQYF. DNA for the CDR3: TGTGCCAGCAGCCGCTCGAGAGGGGGGGCGCAGAGAGAGCAGTACTTC.

This clonotype was seen at least ten times. J is TRBJ2-3 and V is TRBV27; TRBD2 might be the D (6 bases). With 4 bases removed from V and 4 bases from J, the gap between germline ends came to 18 bases. CDR1 and CDR2 (germline): MNHEY, SMNVEV (reference sequence). CDR3 size: 16 residues. The DNA for the CDR3 is TGTGCCAGCAGTTCCCTACGAGGATGGGAGGCAGATACGCAGTATTTT. Translating gives CASSSLRGWEADTQYF.

This clonotype occurred a few times. V usage is TRBV11-2 and J usage is TRBJ1-4, with D maybe TRBD1 (6 bases). Trimming took 3 bases from V and 6 from J, leaving 14 bases between them. Germline lookup yields CDR1 SGHAT and CDR2 FQNNGV. The CDR3 is 15 amino acids. CDR3 loop: CASSFNNRVDEKLFF. In DNA, the CDR3 is TGTGCCAGCAGCTTTAATAACAGGGTGGATGAAAAACTGTTTTTT.

The CDR3 loop reads CASSLIDGYTF. The CDR3 DNA reads TGTGCCAGCAGCTTGATTGATGGCTACACCTTC. This chain uses TRBV5-6 with TRBJ1-2; D is undetermined. The V end was cut by 1 base, the J end by 6 bases, with 4 bases between. Germline loops: CDR1 SGHDT, CDR2 YYEEEE. The CDR3 has 11 amino acids. The variable domain in full, with the rest retrieved from reference TRBV5-6 and TRBJ1-2, is DAGVTQSPTHLIKTRGQQVTLRCSPKSGHDTVSWYQQALGQGPQFIFQYYEEEERQRGNFPDRFSGHQFPNYSSELNVNALLLGDSALYLCASSLIDGYTFGSGTRLTVV.